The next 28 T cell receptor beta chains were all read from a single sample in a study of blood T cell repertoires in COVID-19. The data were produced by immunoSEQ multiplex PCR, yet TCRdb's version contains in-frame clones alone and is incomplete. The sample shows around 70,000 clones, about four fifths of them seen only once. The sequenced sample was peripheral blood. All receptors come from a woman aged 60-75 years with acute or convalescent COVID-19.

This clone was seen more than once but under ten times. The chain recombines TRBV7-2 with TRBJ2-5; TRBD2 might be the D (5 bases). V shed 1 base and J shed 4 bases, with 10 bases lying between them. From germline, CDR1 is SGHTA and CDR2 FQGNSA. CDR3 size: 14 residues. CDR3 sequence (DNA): TGTGCCAGCAGCTTAGAACGGGGTCCAGAGACCCAGTACTTC. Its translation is CASSLERGPETQYF.

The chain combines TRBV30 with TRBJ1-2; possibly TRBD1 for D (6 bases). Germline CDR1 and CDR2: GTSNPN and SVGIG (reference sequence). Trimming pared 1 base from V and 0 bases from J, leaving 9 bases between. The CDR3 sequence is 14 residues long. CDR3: CAWSEGGPNYGYTF. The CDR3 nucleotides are TGTGCCTGGAGTGAGGGGGGGCCTAACTATGGCTACACCTTC. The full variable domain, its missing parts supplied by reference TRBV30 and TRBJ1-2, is SQTIHQWPATLVQPVGSPLSLECTVEGTSNPNLYWYRQAAGRGLQLLFYSVGIGQISSEVPQNLSASRPQDRQFILSSKKLLLSDSGFYLCAWSEGGPNYGYTFGSGTRLTVV.

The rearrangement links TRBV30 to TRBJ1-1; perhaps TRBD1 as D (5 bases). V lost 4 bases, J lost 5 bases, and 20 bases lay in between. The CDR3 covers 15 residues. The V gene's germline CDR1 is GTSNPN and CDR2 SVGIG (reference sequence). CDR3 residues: CAWTLQGAQATEAFF. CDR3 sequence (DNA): TGTGCCTGGACCCTGCAAGGGGCCCAGGCGACTGAAGCTTTCTTT.

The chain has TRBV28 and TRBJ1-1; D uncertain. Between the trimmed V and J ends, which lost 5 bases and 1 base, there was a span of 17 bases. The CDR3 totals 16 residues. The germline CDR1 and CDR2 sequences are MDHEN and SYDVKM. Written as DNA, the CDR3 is TGTGCCAGCAGTCTTGGAGGCTATGGGGAGAACACTGAAGCTTTCTTT. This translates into CASSLGGYGENTEAFF.

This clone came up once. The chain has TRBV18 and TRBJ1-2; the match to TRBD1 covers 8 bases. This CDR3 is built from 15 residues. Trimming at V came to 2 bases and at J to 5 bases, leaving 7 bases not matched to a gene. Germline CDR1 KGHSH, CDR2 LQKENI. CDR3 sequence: CASSPRQGAEYGYTF. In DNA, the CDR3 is TGTGCCAGCTCACCAAGGCAGGGGGCAGAATATGGCTACACCTTC.

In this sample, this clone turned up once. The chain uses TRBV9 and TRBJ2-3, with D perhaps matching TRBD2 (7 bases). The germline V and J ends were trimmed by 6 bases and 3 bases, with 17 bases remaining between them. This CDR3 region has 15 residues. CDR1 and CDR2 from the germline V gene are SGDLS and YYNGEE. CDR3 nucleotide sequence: TGTGCCAGCACCGGTAGGGGGGGGCCTACAGATACGCAGTATTTT. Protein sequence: CASTGRGGPTDTQYF. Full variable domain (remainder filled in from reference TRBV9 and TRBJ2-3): DSGVTQTPKHLITATGQRVTLRCSPRSGDLSVYWYQQSLDQGLQFLIQYYNGEERAKGNILERFSAQQFPDLHSELNLSSLELGDSALYFCASTGRGGPTDTQYFGPGTRLTVL.

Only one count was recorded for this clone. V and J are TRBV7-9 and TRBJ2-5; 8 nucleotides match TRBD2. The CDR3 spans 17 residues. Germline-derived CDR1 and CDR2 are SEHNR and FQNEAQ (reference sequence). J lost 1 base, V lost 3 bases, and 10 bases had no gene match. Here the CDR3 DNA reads TGTGCCAGCAGCTTCGGATTAGCGGGGTGGGGCCAAGAGACCCAGTACTTC. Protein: CASSFGLAGWGQETQYF.

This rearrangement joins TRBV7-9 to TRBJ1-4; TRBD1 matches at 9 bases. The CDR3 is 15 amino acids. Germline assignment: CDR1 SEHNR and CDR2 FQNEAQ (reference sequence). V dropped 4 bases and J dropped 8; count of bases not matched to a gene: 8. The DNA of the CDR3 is TGTGCCAGCAGCTCAAGACAGGGGGACGTAGAAAAACTGTTTTTT. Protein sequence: CASSSRQGDVEKLFF.

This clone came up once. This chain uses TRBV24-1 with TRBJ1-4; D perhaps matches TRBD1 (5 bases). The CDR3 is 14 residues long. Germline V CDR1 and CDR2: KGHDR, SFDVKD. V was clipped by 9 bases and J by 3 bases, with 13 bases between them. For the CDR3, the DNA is TGTGCCACCCGTGGGGGGGGACCTAATGAAAAACTGTTTTTT. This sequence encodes CATRGGGPNEKLFF.

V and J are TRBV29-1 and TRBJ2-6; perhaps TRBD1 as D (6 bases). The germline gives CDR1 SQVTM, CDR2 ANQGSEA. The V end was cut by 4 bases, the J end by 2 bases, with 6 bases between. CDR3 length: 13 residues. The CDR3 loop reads CSVGTAGANVLTF. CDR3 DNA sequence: TGCAGCGTTGGGACAGCTGGGGCCAACGTCCTGACTTTC.

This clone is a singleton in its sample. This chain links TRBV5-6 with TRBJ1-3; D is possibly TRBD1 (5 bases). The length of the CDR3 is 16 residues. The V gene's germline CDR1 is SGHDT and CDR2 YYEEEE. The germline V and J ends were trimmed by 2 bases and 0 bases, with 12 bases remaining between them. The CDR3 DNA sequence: TGTGCCAGCAGCTTTGGGACTGGCAGCTCTGGAAACACCATATATTTT. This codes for CASSFGTGSSGNTIYF.

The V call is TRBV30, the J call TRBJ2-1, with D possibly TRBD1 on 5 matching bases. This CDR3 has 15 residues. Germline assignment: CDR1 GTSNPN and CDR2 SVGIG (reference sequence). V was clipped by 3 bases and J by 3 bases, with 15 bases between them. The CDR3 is CAWRTEGSYYNEQFF. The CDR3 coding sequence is TGTGCCTGGAGGACAGAAGGGTCTTACTACAATGAGCAGTTCTTC.

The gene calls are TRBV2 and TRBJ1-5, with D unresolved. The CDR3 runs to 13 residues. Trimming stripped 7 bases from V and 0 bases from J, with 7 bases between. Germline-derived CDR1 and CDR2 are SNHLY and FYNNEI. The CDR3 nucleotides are TGTGCCAGCAATGCGGATAGCAATCAGCCCCAGCATTTT. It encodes CASNADSNQPQHF.

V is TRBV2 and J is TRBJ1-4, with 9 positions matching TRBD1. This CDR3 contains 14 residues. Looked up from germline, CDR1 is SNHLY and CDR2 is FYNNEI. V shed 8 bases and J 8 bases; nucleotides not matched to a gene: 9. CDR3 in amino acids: CASSGGTGREKLFF. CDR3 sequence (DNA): TGTGCCAGCTCAGGCGGGACAGGGAGGGAAAAACTGTTTTTT. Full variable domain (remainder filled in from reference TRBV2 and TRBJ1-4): EPEVTQTPSHQVTQMGQEVILRCVPISNHLYFYWYRQILGQKVEFLVSFYNNEISEKSEIFDDQFSVERPDGSNFTLKIRSTKLEDSAMYFCASSGGTGREKLFFGSGTQLSVL.

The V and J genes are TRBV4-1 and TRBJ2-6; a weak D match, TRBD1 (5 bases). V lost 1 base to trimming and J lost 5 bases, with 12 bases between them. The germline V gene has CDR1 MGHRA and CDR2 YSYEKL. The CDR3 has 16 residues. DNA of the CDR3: TGCGCCAGCAGCCAAGGACAGTCTCTGAGGGCCAACGTCCTGACTTTC. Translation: CASSQGQSLRANVLTF.

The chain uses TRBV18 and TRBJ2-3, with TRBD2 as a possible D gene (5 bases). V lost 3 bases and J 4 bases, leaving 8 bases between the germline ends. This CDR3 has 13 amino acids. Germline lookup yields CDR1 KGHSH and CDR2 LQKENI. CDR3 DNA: TGTGCCAGCTCACCCCCGGAGGCAGATACGCAGTATTTT. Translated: CASSPPEADTQYF.

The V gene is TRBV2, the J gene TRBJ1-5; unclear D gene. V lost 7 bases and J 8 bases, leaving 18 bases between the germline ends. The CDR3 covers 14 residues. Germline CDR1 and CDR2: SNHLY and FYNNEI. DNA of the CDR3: TGTGCCAGCAAAGAGGCATGGGGTAGCGAGCCCCAGCATTTT. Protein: CASKEAWGSEPQHF.

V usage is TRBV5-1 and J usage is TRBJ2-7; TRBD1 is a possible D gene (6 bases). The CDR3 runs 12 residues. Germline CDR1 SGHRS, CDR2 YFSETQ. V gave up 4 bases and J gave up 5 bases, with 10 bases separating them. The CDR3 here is CASSQQGNEQYF. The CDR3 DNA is TGCGCCAGCAGCCAACAGGGCAACGAGCAGTACTTC.

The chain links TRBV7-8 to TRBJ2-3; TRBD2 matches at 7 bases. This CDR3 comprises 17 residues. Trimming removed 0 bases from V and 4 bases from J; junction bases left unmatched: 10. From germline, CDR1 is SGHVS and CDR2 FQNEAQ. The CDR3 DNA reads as TGTGCCAGCAGCTTAGCCCTAGGGAGGGGCGCACCAGATACGCAGTATTTT. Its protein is CASSLALGRGAPDTQYF. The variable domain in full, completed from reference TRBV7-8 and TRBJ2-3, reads GAGVSQSPRYKVAKRGQDVALRCDPISGHVSLFWYQQALGQGPEFLTYFQNEAQLDKSGLPSDRFFAERPEGSVSTLKIQRTQQEDSAVYLCASSLALGRGAPDTQYFGPGTRLTVL.

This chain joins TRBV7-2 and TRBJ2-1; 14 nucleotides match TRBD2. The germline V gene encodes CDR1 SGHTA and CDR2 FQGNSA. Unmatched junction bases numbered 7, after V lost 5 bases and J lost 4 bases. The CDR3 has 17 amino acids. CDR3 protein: CASSPRLAGGQYNEQFF. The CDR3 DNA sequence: TGTGCCAGCAGCCCTAGACTAGCGGGGGGGCAATACAATGAGCAGTTCTTC.

The CDR3 sequence: CASSNGGGTEAFF. The CDR3 DNA follows: TGTGCCAGTAGTAACGGCGGTGGCACTGAAGCTTTCTTT. The J gene is TRBJ1-1, the V gene TRBV19; D gene ambiguous. The V and J ends lost 4 bases and 4 bases respectively, with 10 bases between them. Germline V gene lookup returns CDR1 LNHDA and CDR2 SQIVND (reference sequence). The CDR3 totals 13 residues.

CDR3 sequence: CASRTSGGRETQYF. CDR3 DNA: TGTGCCAGCAGGACTAGCGGGGGCCGGGAGACCCAGTACTTC. This chain uses TRBV6-5 with TRBJ2-5, with 12 nucleotides matching TRBD2. Germline CDR1 is MNHEY and CDR2 is SVGAGI. J gave up 5 bases and V 6 bases, and 4 bases lay outside the gene matches. The CDR3 is made up of 14 amino acids.

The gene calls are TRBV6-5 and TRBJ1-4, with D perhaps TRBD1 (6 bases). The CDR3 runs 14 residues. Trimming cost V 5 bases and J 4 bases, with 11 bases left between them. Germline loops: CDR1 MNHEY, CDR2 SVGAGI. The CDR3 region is CASSMGHLNEKLFF. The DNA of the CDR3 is TGTGCCAGCAGTATGGGACACCTTAATGAAAAACTGTTTTTT.

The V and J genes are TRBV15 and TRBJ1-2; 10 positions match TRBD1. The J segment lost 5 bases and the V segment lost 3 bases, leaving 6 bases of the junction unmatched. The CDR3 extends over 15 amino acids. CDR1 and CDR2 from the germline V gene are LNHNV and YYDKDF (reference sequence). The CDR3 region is CATSSRDRGLYGYTF. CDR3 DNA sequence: TGTGCCACCAGCAGCCGGGACAGGGGTCTATATGGCTACACCTTC. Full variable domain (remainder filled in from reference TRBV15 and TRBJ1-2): DAMVIQNPRYQVTQFGKPVTLSCSQTLNHNVMYWYQQKSSQAPKLLFHYYDKDFNNEADTPDNFQSRRPNTSFCFLDIRSPGLGDTAMYLCATSSRDRGLYGYTFGSGTRLTVV.

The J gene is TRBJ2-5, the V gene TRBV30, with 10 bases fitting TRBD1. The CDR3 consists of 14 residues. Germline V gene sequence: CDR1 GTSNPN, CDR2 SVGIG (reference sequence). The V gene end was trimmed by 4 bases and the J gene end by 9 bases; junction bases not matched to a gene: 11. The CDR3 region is CAWNGQGDVSPQYF. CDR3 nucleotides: TGTGCCTGGAATGGACAGGGGGACGTAAGTCCCCAGTACTTC.

The CDR3 nucleotides read TGTGCCAGTAGTCTTACCTCCGGGACACCAAATTCACCCCTCCACTTT. This encodes CASSLTSGTPNSPLHF. The chain couples TRBV19 to TRBJ1-6; D might be TRBD1 (6 bases). The CDR3 is 16 amino acids. Germline lookup yields CDR1 LNHDA and CDR2 SQIVND (reference sequence). V dropped 5 bases and J dropped 7 bases, with 18 bases sitting between them. Full variable domain (rest looked up from reference TRBV19 and TRBJ1-6): DGGITQSPKYLFRKEGQNVTLSCEQNLNHDAMYWYRQDPGQGLRLIYYSQIVNDFQKGDIAEGYSVSREKKESFPLTVTSAQKNPTAFYLCASSLTSGTPNSPLHFGNGTRLTVT.

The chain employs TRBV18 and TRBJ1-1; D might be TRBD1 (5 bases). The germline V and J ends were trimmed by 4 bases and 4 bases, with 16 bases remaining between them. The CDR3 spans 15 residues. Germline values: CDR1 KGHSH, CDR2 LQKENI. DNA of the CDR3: TGTGCCAGCTCACTTTCACAGGATTGGATCACTGAAGCTTTCTTT. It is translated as CASSLSQDWITEAFF.

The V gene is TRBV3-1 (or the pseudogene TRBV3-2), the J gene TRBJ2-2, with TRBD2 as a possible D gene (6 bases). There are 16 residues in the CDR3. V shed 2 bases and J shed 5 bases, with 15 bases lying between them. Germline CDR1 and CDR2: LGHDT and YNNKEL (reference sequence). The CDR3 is CASSQLRDSSTGELFF. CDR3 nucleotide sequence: TGTGCCAGCAGCCAACTCCGGGACTCCTCGACCGGGGAGCTGTTTTTT.